The rows below give T cell receptor beta chains drawn from one sample of a study of T cell responses to AZD1222 COVID-19 vaccine. TCRdb's copy holds only in-frame clones and misses some; the assay was immunoSEQ multiplex PCR. The sample carries roughly 96,000 clones, roughly 90% recorded once. Material: peripheral blood, obtained on day 0 of AZD1222 vaccination. These receptor sequences come from an adult in good health. Both conserved end residues are part of each CDR3. The order of the fields is J gene, clone size, D gene, V gene, CDR3 protein, CDR3 DNA. The D gene is left open where the match is weak. The size of a clone is reported for some rows only, either as once, few or many, or as a class for expanded clones.

>TRBJ2-7|NA|TRBD2|TRBV9
CASSASGTSYEQYF
TGTGCCAGCAGCGCCTCCGGGACTAGCTACGAGCAGTACTTC
>TRBJ1-1|NA|NA|TRBV7-9
CASSLDGRTEAFF
TGTGCCAGCAGCTTAGACGGGCGCACTGAAGCTTTCTTT
>TRBJ2-2|NA|NA|TRBV7-6
CASSTGLGTGELFF
TGTGCCAGCAGCACGGGGTTAGGTACCGGGGAGCTGTTTTTT
>TRBJ2-2|NA|TRBD1|TRBV11-2
CASSPSRGLNTGELFF
TGTGCCAGCAGCCCATCCAGGGGGCTCAACACCGGGGAGCTGTTTTTT
>TRBJ1-3|once|NA|TRBV25-1
CASSVWGTGNTIYF
TGTGCCAGCAGTGTATGGGGTACTGGAAACACCATATATTTT
>TRBJ2-1|once|TRBD1|TRBV7-9
CASRDRGSYNEQFF
TGTGCCAGCAGGGACAGGGGGTCCTACAATGAGCAGTTCTTC
>TRBJ2-2|NA|TRBD2|TRBV9
CASSQETGLAGAGELFF
TGTGCCAGCAGCCAAGAAACCGGACTAGCGGGAGCCGGGGAGCTGTTTTTT
>TRBJ1-1|once|NA|TRBV10-3
CAISELTEAFF
TGTGCCATCAGTGAGCTCACTGAAGCTTTCTTT
>TRBJ1-2|NA|TRBD1|TRBV28
CANKPQGADGYTF
TGTGCCAACAAACCGCAGGGGGCAGATGGCTACACCTTC
>TRBJ1-1|NA|NA|TRBV28
CASTGTGAGGSTEAFF
TGTGCCAGCACCGGGACGGGGGCGGGTGGCTCCACTGAAGCTTTCTTT
>TRBJ2-7|NA|TRBD2|TRBV6-6
CASSYIGTTEQYF
TGTGCCAGCAGTTACATCGGGACTACAGAGCAGTACTTC
>TRBJ1-2|NA|TRBD1|TRBV3-1/TRBV3-2
CASSQGDGTGKSYTF
TGTGCCAGCAGCCAAGGAGACGGGACAGGGAAGAGCTACACCTTC
>TRBJ2-2|NA|NA|TRBV7-9
CASSLLGGAGELFF
TGTGCCAGCAGCTTATTAGGGGGAGCCGGGGAGCTGTTTTTT
>TRBJ2-7|NA|TRBD2|TRBV5-1
CASSAGTSGRVYEQYF
TGCGCCAGCAGCGCCGGGACTAGCGGGAGGGTATACGAGCAGTACTTC
>TRBJ2-2|NA|TRBD2|TRBV7-7
CASSKTSGTGELFF
TGTGCTAGCAGCAAGACTAGCGGAACCGGGGAGCTGTTTTTT
>TRBJ2-7|NA|NA|TRBV28
CASSFSGYTYEQYF
TGTGCCAGCAGTTTTTCTGGATATACCTACGAGCAGTACTTC
>TRBJ1-4|once|TRBD1|TRBV6-5
CASNRDSSEKLFF
TGTGCCAGCAACCGGGACAGTAGTGAAAAACTGTTTTTT
>TRBJ1-2|NA|NA|TRBV30
CAWSVPGGGFVRRNGYTF
TGTGCCTGGAGTGTGCCGGGGGGTGGCTTCGTTCGACGTAATGGCTACACCTTC
>TRBJ2-1|NA|TRBD2|TRBV7-2
CASSLAWGRASGEQFF
TGTGCCAGCAGCTTAGCTTGGGGGAGGGCCTCTGGGGAGCAGTTCTTC
>TRBJ2-1|NA|NA|TRBV5-1
CASSLEGGYNEQFF
TGCGCCAGCAGCTTGGAAGGGGGCTACAATGAGCAGTTCTTC
>TRBJ1-1|NA|TRBD1|TRBV4-1
CASSQGQGNTEAFF
TGCGCCAGCAGCCAAGGACAGGGGAACACTGAAGCTTTCTTT
>TRBJ2-7|once|NA|TRBV28
CASSLRDQISYEQYF
TGTGCCAGCAGTTTAAGGGATCAGATATCCTACGAGCAGTACTTC
>TRBJ1-5|NA|NA|TRBV23-1
CASKEQLSNQPQHF
TGCGCCAGCAAGGAGCAGCTTAGCAATCAGCCCCAGCATTTT
>TRBJ1-1|NA|NA|TRBV5-8
CASSPGDGNMNTEAFF
TGTGCCAGCAGCCCCGGGGACGGCAACATGAACACTGAAGCTTTCTTT
>TRBJ2-2|NA|NA|TRBV30
CAWKAGELFF
TGTGCCTGGAAGGCCGGGGAGCTGTTTTTT
>TRBJ2-3|NA|NA|TRBV9
CASSVGGGADTQYF
TGTGCCAGCAGCGTAGGCGGAGGGGCAGATACGCAGTATTTT
>TRBJ2-3|NA|NA|TRBV14
CASSQAGSSTDTQYF
TGTGCCAGCAGCCAAGCGGGCAGTAGCACAGATACGCAGTATTTT
>TRBJ2-5|once|TRBD1|TRBV2
CASSFDRGGQETQYF
TGTGCCAGCAGTTTTGACAGGGGAGGACAGGAGACCCAGTACTTC
>TRBJ1-4|NA|TRBD1|TRBV19
CASSAPGQGREKLFF
TGTGCCAGTAGTGCTCCGGGACAGGGACGTGAAAAACTGTTTTTT
>TRBJ2-7|NA|NA|TRBV7-8
CASSLALTGAGTYEQYF
TGTGCCAGCAGCTTAGCGCTTACGGGGGCGGGCACCTACGAGCAGTACTTC
>TRBJ2-1|NA|TRBD2|TRBV7-2
CASSPPGGSSYNEQFF
TGTGCCAGCAGCCCCCCAGGCGGGAGCTCCTACAATGAGCAGTTCTTC
>TRBJ2-1|NA|NA|TRBV28
CASSPLAGAGGDEQFF
TGTGCCAGCAGTCCACTGGCGGGGGCTGGAGGCGATGAGCAGTTCTTC
>TRBJ2-2|NA|NA|TRBV28
CASSLHPGELFF
TGTGCCAGCAGTCTCCACCCCGGGGAGCTGTTTTTT
>TRBJ2-7|NA|NA|TRBV6-2/TRBV6-3
CASSTGRNYEQYF
TGTGCCAGCAGTACAGGGAGGAACTACGAGCAGTACTTC
>TRBJ1-1|NA|NA|TRBV3-1/TRBV3-2
CASSQGGVNTEAFF
TGTGCCAGCAGCCAAGGTGGGGTGAACACTGAAGCTTTCTTT
>TRBJ2-4|NA|TRBD1|TRBV19
CASSSGTGENIQYF
TGTGCCAGTAGCTCCGGGACAGGGGAAAACATTCAGTACTTC
>TRBJ2-3|once|NA|TRBV5-1
CASSLAIDYTDTQYF
TGCGCCAGCAGCTTGGCCATAGATTACACAGATACGCAGTATTTT
>TRBJ1-2|once|NA|TRBV2
CASSDSDSGYTF
TGTGCCAGCAGTGATTCGGACTCTGGCTACACCTTC
>TRBJ2-2|NA|TRBD2|TRBV2
CASTTLAGRRTVELFF
TGTGCCAGCACCACACTAGCGGGGAGACGAACGGTAGAGCTGTTTTTT
>TRBJ1-6|NA|TRBD1|TRBV19
CASSMDRSSYNSPLHF
TGTGCCAGTAGTATGGACAGGAGCTCCTATAATTCACCCCTCCACTTT
>TRBJ2-7|NA|NA|TRBV27
CASRDSGTLNEQYF
TGTGCCAGCAGGGATTCCGGGACCCTGAACGAGCAGTACTTC
>TRBJ2-7|NA|NA|TRBV29-1
CSVEETYEQYF
TGCAGCGTTGAGGAAACCTACGAGCAGTACTTC
>TRBJ2-7|NA|TRBD2|TRBV7-2
CASSQSSGTPYEQYF
TGTGCCAGCAGCCAGTCTAGCGGGACCCCCTACGAGCAGTACTTC
>TRBJ1-1|NA|NA|TRBV7-3
CASSFGTLRNTEAFF
TGTGCCAGCAGCTTCGGGACCCTACGGAACACTGAAGCTTTCTTT
>TRBJ1-1|NA|NA|TRBV29-1
CSVEVQMNTEAFF
TGCAGCGTTGAAGTACAGATGAACACTGAAGCTTTCTTT
>TRBJ2-5|NA|TRBD1|TRBV9
CASSPRTGLETQYF
TGTGCCAGCAGCCCCCGGACAGGGCTGGAGACCCAGTACTTC
>TRBJ2-7|few|NA|TRBV11-1
CASSPTSGQLEQYF
TGTGCCAGCAGTCCAACCTCGGGACAACTCGAGCAGTACTTC
>TRBJ1-4|NA|NA|TRBV11-2
CASSPSSGEKLFF
TGTGCCAGCAGCCCAAGCAGTGGGGAAAAACTGTTTTTT
>TRBJ2-7|once|TRBD1|TRBV28
CASSTPGQGTYEQYF
TGTGCCAGCAGTACACCGGGACAGGGGACCTACGAGCAGTACTTC
>TRBJ2-7|NA|NA|TRBV14
CASSQESWGGGEQYF
TGTGCCAGCAGCCAAGAATCATGGGGTGGGGGCGAGCAGTACTTC
>TRBJ1-6|NA|TRBD1|TRBV3-1/TRBV3-2
CASSQADRDQPPLHF
TGTGCCAGCAGCCAAGCGGACAGGGACCAACCACCCCTCCACTTT
>TRBJ2-7|NA|TRBD1|TRBV5-1
CASSSQGAPSEQYF
TGCGCCAGCAGCTCACAGGGGGCGCCGTCCGAGCAGTACTTC
>TRBJ2-3|NA|NA|TRBV28
CASSLFPGSSTDTQYF
TGTGCCAGCAGTTTATTCCCGGGTAGTAGCACAGATACGCAGTATTTT
>TRBJ2-2|NA|TRBD2|TRBV5-5
CASSYRTSGNTGELFF
TGTGCCAGCAGTTACCGGACTAGCGGGAACACCGGGGAGCTGTTTTTT